Shown below are 17 T cell receptor beta chains from a single sample sequenced in a study of T cells in Graves' hyperthyroidism and ophthalmopathy. Amplification targeted TCR beta CDR3 regions from RNA transcripts. The HTBI set primed first-round TCR CDR3 RT-PCR. TCRdb fed the multiplex PCR reads into MiXCR, producing one record per CDR3 protein. The sample comprises about 700,000 distinct CDR3 sequences, around 15% of which are singletons, and roughly 10% rests with the top ten. The sample consisted of blood. These receptors all stem from a woman aged 18-35 years with Graves' hyperthyroidism.

This clonotype was detected ten times or more. The gene calls are TRBV2 and TRBJ1-2, with a tentative D call TRBD1 (6 bases). The CDR3 length is 16 residues. V was clipped by 5 bases and J by 3 bases, with 19 bases between them. The germline CDR1 and CDR2 sequences are SNHLY and FYNNEI. In DNA form, the CDR3 reads TGTGCCAGCAGTCAGCCCCTACAGGGTAGCGACTATGGCTACACCTTC. Protein product: CASSQPLQGSDYGYTF.

Many counts were recorded for this clonotype. The V gene is TRBV9, the J gene TRBJ2-7; 10 bases agree with TRBD2. Germline trimming cut 4 bases from V and 5 bases from J; bases unmatched to any gene: 15. CDR3 length equals 17 residues. Germline CDR1 and CDR2: SGDLS and YYNGEE. CDR3: CASSLDPSGRVANEQYF. The CDR3 DNA reads as TGTGCCAGCAGCCTAGACCCTAGCGGGAGAGTCGCTAACGAGCAGTACTTC.

This clonotype has ten or more counts. The V call is TRBV10-3, the J call TRBJ1-1; D gene uncertain. This CDR3 spans 12 amino acids. The V gene lost 0 bases and the J gene lost 5 bases, with 4 bases spanning the gap. Looked up from germline, CDR1 is ENHRY and CDR2 is SYGVKD. This chain's CDR3 is CAISESRTEAFF. CDR3 nucleotide sequence: TGTGCCATCAGTGAGTCGAGGACTGAAGCTTTCTTT.

The rearrangement joins TRBV19 to TRBJ1-5, with D possibly matching TRBD1 (5 bases). V shed 1 base and J shed 2 bases, with 9 bases lying between them. CDR3 size: 15 residues. Germline loops: CDR1 LNHDA, CDR2 SQIVND (reference sequence). CDR3 bases: TGTGCCAGTAGTATAGGGGGCAGGCGCAATCAGCCCCAGCATTTT. Protein sequence: CASSIGGRRNQPQHF.

This chain connects TRBV18 to TRBJ1-6, with D tentatively TRBD1 (6 bases). Germline V gene sequence: CDR1 KGHSH, CDR2 LQKENI. The CDR3 is made up of 18 amino acids. Trimming took 4 bases from V and 4 from J, leaving 20 bases between them. In DNA, the CDR3 is TGTGCCAGCTCACAAACCTACGGACAGAGGGAGTATAATTCACCCCTCCACTTT. The encoded protein is CASSQTYGQREYNSPLHF.

This clonotype was counted a few times. This chain uses TRBV5-1 with TRBJ2-1; 11 bases fit TRBD1. V shed 7 bases and J 7 bases; nucleotides not matched to a gene: 7. Germline assignment: CDR1 SGHRS and CDR2 YFSETQ. The CDR3 totals 14 residues. The CDR3, as DNA: TGCGCCAGCCTGGACAGGGGGCTATCAAATGAGCAGTTCTTC. This sequence encodes CASLDRGLSNEQFF.

The sample holds a few counts of this clonotype. The genes are TRBV5-5 and TRBJ2-6; D is perhaps TRBD1 (6 bases). Germline lookup yields CDR1 SGHKS and CDR2 YYEKEE (reference sequence). Deletions cut 6 bases from V and 0 bases from J, with 22 bases between. The CDR3 contains 19 residues. The CDR3 protein is CASNVVYGQGLSGANVLTF. The DNA for the CDR3 is TGTGCCAGCAACGTGGTGTACGGCCAGGGGCTCTCTGGGGCCAACGTCCTGACTTTC. Full variable domain (missing parts from reference TRBV5-5 and TRBJ2-6): DAGVTQSPTHLIKTRGQQVTLRCSPISGHKSVSWYQQVLGQGPQFIFQYYEKEERGRGNFPDRFSARQFPNYSSELNVNALLLGDSALYLCASNVVYGQGLSGANVLTFGAGSRLTVL.

This chain joins TRBV13 and TRBJ2-7; 10 nucleotides align to TRBD2. V shed 10 bases, J shed 0 bases, and the junction held 6 bases outside the gene matches. CDR3 length equals 14 residues. In germline, CDR1 is PRHDT, CDR2 FYEKMQ (reference sequence). CDR3 DNA: TGTGCCACCATAGGACTAGCGGACTCCTACGAGCAGTACTTC. Translated, it gives CATIGLADSYEQYF.

This clonotype was recorded many times. The chain is built from TRBV28 and TRBJ1-2; weak D call: TRBD1 (6 bases). The germline CDR1 and CDR2 sequences are MDHEN and SYDVKM. This CDR3 region has 14 residues. V was trimmed by 7 bases and J by 3 bases, leaving 15 bases between them. The CDR3 region is CASTEYREDYGYTF. DNA for the CDR3: TGTGCCAGCACCGAATACAGGGAGGACTATGGCTACACCTTC.

The gene calls are TRBV12-3 or TRBV12-4 and TRBJ2-1; TRBD1 agrees at 8 bases. There are 14 residues in the CDR3. J gave up 12 bases and V 3 bases, and 10 bases lay outside the gene matches. In DNA, the CDR3 is TGTGCCAGCAGTTTCAGGCAGGGGGCCTATGGGCAGTTCTTC. It translates to CASSFRQGAYGQFF.

The chain carries TRBV20-1 and TRBJ2-1; D gene ambiguous. Germline values: CDR1 DFQATT, CDR2 SNEGSKA (reference sequence). Trimming stripped 0 bases from V and 1 base from J, with 10 bases between. This CDR3 comprises 15 residues. CDR3 residues: CSARDVTKSYNEQFF. The CDR3 DNA is TGCAGTGCTAGAGATGTTACGAAGTCCTACAATGAGCAGTTCTTC.

The chain joins TRBV11-3 to TRBJ2-3; D unresolved. The length of the CDR3 is 14 residues. V was shortened by 5 bases and J by 2 bases, with 11 bases between the two germline ends. The germline CDR1 and CDR2 sequences are SGHNT and YENEEA. The DNA for the CDR3 is TGTGCCAGCAGCCAGAGCACGGCCACAGATACGCAGTATTTT. This sequence encodes CASSQSTATDTQYF.

This clonotype has a count of ten or more. The V gene is TRBV2, the J gene TRBJ2-7, with D possibly being TRBD1 or TRBD2 (6 bases each). Germline CDR1 is SNHLY and CDR2 is FYNNEI. V was pared by 9 bases and J by 0 bases, with 21 bases between. The CDR3 extends over 16 amino acids. CDR3: CARGGAWQGVSYEQYF. DNA for the CDR3: TGTGCCAGGGGGGGCGCGTGGCAGGGAGTCTCCTACGAGCAGTACTTC.

This clonotype showed up many times. The rearrangement links TRBV11-2 to TRBJ2-5; 14 bases line up with TRBD2. The CDR3 has 16 residues. J lost 4 bases, V lost 5 bases, and 6 bases had no gene match. From germline, CDR1 is SGHAT and CDR2 FQNNGV. As DNA, the CDR3 is TGTGCCAGCAGCACCGGGACTAGCGGGAGAGGAGAGACCCAGTACTTC. Encoded protein: CASSTGTSGRGETQYF.

V and J are TRBV20-1 and TRBJ1-1; D is ambiguous. The V end lost 4 bases, the J end lost 5 bases, and 17 bases lay between the germline ends. Germline CDR1 reads DFQATT; CDR2 reads SNEGSKA (reference sequence). This CDR3 is built from 14 residues. This chain's CDR3 is CSAKALEVETEAFF. CDR3 sequence (DNA): TGCAGTGCTAAAGCCCTCGAGGTCGAAACTGAAGCTTTCTTT.

This clonotype was counted many times. The rearrangement joins TRBV2 to TRBJ1-5; D perhaps matches TRBD1 (6 bases). Germline CDR1 reads SNHLY; CDR2 reads FYNNEI. This CDR3 comprises 13 residues. V was cut by 7 bases and J by 4 bases, with 11 bases left in between. The DNA for the CDR3 is TGTGCCAGCACAACAGGGAGGAATCAGCCCCAGCATTTT. Its protein product is CASTTGRNQPQHF.

This clonotype was counted only a few times. In DNA, the CDR3 is TGTGCCAGCTCACCCGGACTAGCGGGAGCGGAAACCGGGGAGCTGTTTTTT. Its protein is CASSPGLAGAETGELFF. V usage is TRBV18 and J usage is TRBJ2-2; 13 nucleotides agree with TRBD2. The germline V gene encodes CDR1 KGHSH and CDR2 LQKENI. The CDR3 runs 17 residues. Trimming at V came to 3 bases and at J to 5 bases, leaving 6 bases not matched to a gene.